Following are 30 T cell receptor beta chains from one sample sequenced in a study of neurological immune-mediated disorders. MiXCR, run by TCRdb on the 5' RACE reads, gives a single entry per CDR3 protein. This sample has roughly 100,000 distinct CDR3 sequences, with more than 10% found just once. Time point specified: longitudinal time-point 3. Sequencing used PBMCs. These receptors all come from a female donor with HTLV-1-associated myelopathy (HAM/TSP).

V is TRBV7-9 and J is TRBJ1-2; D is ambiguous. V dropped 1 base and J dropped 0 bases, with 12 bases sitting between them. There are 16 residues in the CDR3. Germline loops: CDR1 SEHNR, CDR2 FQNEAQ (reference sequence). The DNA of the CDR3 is TGTGCCAGCAGCTTAGTTTCGATTGGATCTAACTATGGCTACACCTTC. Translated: CASSLVSIGSNYGYTF.

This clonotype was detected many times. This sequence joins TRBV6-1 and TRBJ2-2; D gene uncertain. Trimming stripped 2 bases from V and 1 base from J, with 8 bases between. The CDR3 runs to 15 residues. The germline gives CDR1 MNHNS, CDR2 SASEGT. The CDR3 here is CASSELGGNTGELFF. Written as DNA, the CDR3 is TGTGCCAGCAGTGAATTGGGCGGGAACACCGGGGAGCTGTTTTTT.

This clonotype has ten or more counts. CDR3 protein: CASSQVRVYEQYF. The CDR3 coding sequence is TGTGCCAGCAGCCAGGTCAGGGTCTACGAGCAGTACTTC. V usage is TRBV14 and J usage is TRBJ2-7, with D perhaps TRBD1 (5 bases). The CDR3 has 13 residues. The V end was cut by 3 bases, the J end by 3 bases, with 9 bases between. Germline CDR1 SGHDN, CDR2 FVKESK.

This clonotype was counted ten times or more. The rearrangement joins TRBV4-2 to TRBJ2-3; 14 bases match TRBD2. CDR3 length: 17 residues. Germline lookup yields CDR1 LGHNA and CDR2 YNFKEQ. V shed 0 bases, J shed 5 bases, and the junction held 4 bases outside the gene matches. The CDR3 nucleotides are TGTGCCAGCAGCCAAGATAGGGGGACTAGCGGGGGAGATACGCAGTATTTT. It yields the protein CASSQDRGTSGGDTQYF.

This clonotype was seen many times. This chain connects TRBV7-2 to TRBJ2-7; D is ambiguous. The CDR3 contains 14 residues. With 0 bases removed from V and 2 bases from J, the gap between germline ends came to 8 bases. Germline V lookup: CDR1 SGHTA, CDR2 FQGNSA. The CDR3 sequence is CASSLADKAYEQYF. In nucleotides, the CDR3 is TGTGCCAGCAGCTTAGCCGACAAAGCCTACGAGCAGTACTTC.

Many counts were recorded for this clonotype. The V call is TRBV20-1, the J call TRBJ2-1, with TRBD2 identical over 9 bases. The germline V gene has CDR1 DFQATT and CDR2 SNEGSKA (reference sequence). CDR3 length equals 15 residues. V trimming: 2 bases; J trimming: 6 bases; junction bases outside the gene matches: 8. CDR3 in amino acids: CSARRSSGAGNEQFF. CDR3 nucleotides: TGCAGTGCTAGACGCTCTAGCGGGGCGGGCAATGAGCAGTTCTTC.

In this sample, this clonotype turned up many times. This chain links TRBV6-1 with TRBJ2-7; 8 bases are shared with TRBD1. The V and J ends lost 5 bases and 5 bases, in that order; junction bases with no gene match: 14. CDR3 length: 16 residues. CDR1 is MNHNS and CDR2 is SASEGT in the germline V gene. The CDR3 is CASSLDRGTSIHEQYF. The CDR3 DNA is TGTGCCAGCAGTCTCGACAGGGGTACCTCAATCCACGAGCAGTACTTC.

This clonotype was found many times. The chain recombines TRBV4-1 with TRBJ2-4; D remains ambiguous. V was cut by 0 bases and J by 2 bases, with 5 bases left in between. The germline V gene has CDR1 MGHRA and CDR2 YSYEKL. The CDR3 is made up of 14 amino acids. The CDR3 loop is CASSQDRTKNIQYF. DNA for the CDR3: TGCGCCAGCAGCCAAGATCGAACCAAAAACATTCAGTACTTC.

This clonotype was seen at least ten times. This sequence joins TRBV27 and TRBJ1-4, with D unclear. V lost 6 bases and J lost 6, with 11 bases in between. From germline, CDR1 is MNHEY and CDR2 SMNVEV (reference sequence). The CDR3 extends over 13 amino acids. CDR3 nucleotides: TGTGCCAGCAGACGCGGAATTCATGAAAAACTGTTTTTT. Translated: CASRRGIHEKLFF.

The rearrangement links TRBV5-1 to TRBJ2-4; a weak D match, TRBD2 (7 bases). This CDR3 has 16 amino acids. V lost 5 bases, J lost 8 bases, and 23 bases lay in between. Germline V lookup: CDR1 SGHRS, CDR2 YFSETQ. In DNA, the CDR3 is TGCGCCAGCAGTCCGGCGATGGGGGGGGGCGCATACATTCAGTACTTC. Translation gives CASSPAMGGGAYIQYF.

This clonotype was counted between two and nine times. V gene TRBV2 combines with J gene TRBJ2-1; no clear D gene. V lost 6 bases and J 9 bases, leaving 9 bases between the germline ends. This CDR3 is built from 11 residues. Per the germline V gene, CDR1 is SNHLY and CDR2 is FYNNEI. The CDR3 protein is CASRSEIEQFF. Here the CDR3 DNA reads TGTGCCAGCAGGTCCGAGATTGAGCAGTTCTTC.

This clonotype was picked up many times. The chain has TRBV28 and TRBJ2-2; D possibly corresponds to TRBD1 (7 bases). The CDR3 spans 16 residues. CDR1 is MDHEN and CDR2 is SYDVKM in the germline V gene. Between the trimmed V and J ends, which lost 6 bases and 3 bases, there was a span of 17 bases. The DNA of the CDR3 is TGTGCCAGCAGGGAAATGCAGGGGGGCTACACCGGGGAGCTGTTTTTT. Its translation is CASREMQGGYTGELFF.

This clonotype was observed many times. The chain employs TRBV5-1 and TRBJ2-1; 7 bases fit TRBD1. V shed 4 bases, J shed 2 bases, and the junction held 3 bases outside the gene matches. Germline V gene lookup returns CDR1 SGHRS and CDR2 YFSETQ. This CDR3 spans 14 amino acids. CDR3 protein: CASSETGTYNEQFF. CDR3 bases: TGCGCCAGCAGCGAGACAGGGACCTACAATGAGCAGTTCTTC.

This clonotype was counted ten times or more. The CDR3 DNA is TGTGCCAGCAGCTTTGGGGGGCCGTCCTACGAGCAGTACTTC. This encodes CASSFGGPSYEQYF. This chain uses TRBV5-5 with TRBJ2-7; D possibly uses TRBD1 or TRBD2 (6 bases each). The V and J ends lost 2 bases and 1 base respectively, with 10 bases between them. CDR1 is SGHKS, CDR2 YYEKEE, per germline (reference sequence). This CDR3 comprises 14 residues.

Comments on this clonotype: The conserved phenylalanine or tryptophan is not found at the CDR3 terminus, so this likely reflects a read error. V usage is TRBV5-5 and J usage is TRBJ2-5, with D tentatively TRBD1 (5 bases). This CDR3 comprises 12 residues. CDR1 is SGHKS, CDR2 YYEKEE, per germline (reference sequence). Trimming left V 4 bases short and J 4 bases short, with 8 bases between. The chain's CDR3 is CASSDRRETQYS. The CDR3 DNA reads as TGTGCCAGCAGCGACAGACGAGAGACCCAGTACTCC.

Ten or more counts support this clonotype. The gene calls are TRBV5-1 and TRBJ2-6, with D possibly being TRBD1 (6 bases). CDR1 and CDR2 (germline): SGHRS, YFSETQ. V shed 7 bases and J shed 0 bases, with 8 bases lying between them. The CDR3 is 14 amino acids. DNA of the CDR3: TGCGCCAGCGGGGGCTCCTCTGGGGCCAACGTCCTGACTTTC. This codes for CASGGSSGANVLTF.

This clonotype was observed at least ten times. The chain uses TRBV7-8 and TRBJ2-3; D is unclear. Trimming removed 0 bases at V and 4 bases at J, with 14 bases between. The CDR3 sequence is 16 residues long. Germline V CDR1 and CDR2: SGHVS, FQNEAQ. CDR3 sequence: CASSLARLGSADTQYF. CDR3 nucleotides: TGTGCCAGCAGCTTAGCCCGGTTGGGTTCAGCAGATACGCAGTATTTT. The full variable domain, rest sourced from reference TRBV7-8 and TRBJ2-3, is GAGVSQSPRYKVAKRGQDVALRCDPISGHVSLFWYQQALGQGPEFLTYFQNEAQLDKSGLPSDRFFAERPEGSVSTLKIQRTQQEDSAVYLCASSLARLGSADTQYFGPGTRLTVL.

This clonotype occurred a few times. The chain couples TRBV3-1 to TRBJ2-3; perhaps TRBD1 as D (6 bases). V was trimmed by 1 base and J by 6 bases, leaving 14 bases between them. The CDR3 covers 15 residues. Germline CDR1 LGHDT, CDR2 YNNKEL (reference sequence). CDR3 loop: CASSQAKRGFDTQYF. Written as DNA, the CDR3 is TGTGCCAGCAGCCAAGCAAAGAGGGGGTTCGATACGCAGTATTTT.

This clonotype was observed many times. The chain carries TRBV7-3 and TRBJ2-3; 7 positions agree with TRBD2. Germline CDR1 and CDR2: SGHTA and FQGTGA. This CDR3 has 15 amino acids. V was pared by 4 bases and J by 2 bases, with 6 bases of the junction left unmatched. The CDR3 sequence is CASSSSAGLTDTQYF. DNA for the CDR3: TGTGCCAGCAGCTCATCAGCGGGGCTCACAGATACGCAGTATTTT.

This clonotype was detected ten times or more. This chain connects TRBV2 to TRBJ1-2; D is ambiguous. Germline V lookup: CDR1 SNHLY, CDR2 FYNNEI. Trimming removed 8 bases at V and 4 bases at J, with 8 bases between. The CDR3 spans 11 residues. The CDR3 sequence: CASRAIYGYTF. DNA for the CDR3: TGTGCCAGCCGGGCGATCTATGGCTACACCTTC.

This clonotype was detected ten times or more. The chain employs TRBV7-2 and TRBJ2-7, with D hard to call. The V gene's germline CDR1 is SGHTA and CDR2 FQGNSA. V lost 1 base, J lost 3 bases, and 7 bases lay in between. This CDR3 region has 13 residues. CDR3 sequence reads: CASSLVQHYEQYF. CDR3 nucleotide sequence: TGTGCCAGCAGCTTAGTTCAACACTACGAGCAGTACTTC.

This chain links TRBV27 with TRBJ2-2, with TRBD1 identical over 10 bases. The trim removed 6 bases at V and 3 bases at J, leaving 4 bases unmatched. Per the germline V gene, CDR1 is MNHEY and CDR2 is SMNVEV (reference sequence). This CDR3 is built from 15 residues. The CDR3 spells CASSSGTGDTGELFF. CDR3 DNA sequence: TGTGCCAGCAGCTCCGGGACAGGGGACACCGGGGAGCTGTTTTTT.

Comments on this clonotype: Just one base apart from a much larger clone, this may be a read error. CDR3 amino acids: CANSLWSYQETQYF. CDR3 bases: TGCGCCAACAGCCTTTGGAGCTACCAAGAGACCCAGTACTTC. This rearrangement joins TRBV5-1 to TRBJ2-5; D call uncertain. CDR3 size: 14 residues. CDR1 is SGHRS and CDR2 is YFSETQ in the germline V gene.

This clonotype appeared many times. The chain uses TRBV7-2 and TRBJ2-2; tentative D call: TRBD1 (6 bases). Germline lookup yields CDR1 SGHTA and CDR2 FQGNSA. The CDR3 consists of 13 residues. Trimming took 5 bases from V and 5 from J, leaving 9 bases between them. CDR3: CASSNRDTGELFF. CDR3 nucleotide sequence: TGTGCCAGCAGCAACAGGGATACCGGGGAGCTGTTTTTT.

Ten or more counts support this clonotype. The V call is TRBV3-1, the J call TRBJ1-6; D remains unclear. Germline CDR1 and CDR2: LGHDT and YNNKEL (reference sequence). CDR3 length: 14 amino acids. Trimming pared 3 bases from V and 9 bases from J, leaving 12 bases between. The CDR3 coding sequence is TGTGCCAGCAGCCACGGTAAAGCGAGTTCACCCCTCCACTTT. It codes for CASSHGKASSPLHF.

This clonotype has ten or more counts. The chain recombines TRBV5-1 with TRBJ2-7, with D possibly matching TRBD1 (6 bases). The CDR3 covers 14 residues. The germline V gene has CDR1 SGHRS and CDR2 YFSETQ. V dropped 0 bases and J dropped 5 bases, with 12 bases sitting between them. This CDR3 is CASSLAGRGDEQYF. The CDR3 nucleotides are TGCGCCAGCAGCTTGGCTGGCAGGGGTGACGAGCAGTACTTC.

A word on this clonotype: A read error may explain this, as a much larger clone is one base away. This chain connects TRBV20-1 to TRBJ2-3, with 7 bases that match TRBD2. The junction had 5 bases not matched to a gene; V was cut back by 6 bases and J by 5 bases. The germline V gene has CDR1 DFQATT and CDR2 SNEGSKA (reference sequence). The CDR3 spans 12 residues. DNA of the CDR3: TGCAGTGCAAGGACTAGGGAAGATACGCAGTATTTT. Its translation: CSARTREDTQYF.

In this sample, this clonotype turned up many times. The CDR3 nucleotides are TGCACAATCGGGGTATCGAGCATTCAGTACTTC. Translating it yields CTIGVSSIQYF. This chain uses TRBV20-1 with TRBJ2-4, with a tentative D call TRBD2 (5 bases). The CDR3 covers 11 residues. In germline, CDR1 is DFQATT, CDR2 SNEGSKA (reference sequence).

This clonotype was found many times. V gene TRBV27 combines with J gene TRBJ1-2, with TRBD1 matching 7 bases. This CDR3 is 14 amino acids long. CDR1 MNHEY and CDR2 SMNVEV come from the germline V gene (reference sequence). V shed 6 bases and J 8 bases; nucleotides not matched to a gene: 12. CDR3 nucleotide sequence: TGTGCCAGCAGACCTTACAGGGGAAATGAGGGCTACACCTTC. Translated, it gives CASRPYRGNEGYTF.

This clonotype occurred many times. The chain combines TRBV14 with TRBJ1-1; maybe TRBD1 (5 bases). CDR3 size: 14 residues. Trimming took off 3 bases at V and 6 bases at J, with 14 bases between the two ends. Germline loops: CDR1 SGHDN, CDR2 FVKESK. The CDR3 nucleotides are TGTGCCAGCAGCCATGGACACCAAGGGGCTGAAGCTTTCTTT. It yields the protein CASSHGHQGAEAFF.